The rows below give T cell receptor beta chains drawn from one sample of a study of human T cells and chemical hapten exposure. TCRdb re-analysed the RACE reads in MiXCR, keeping a single row per CDR3 protein. The data contain some 83,000 distinct CDR3 sequences, approximately 11% of them seen just once; the ten biggest clones take up about 4%. This specimen was whole blood, taken in connection with sensitization to the hapten diphenylcyclopropenone (DPC). The receptors shown here come from a woman in her forties or fifties with alopecia areata. Some clones in this sample may be carry-over from other donors' samples. Each CDR3 is given with its conserved first and last residue. The D gene is left open where the match is weak. The size entry is marked missing in some rows and otherwise reads once, few, many or a size class.

few	TRBD1	TRBV20-1	TRBJ1-1	TGCAGTGCTCTACAGGGGTTAAGAACTGAAGCTTTCTTT	CSALQGLRTEAFF
-	-	TRBV7-2	TRBJ1-1	TGTGCCAGCAGCTTCCCCAGGCCAAGGAGCACTGAAGCTTTCTTT	CASSFPRPRSTEAFF
few	TRBD2	TRBV28	TRBJ2-3	TGTGCCAGCAACGGGAGGGCCGGATCAGATACGCAGTATTTT	CASNGRAGSDTQYF
-	TRBD2	TRBV11-1	TRBJ2-1	TGTGCCAGCAGCACCGGACTAGTCTACAATGAGCAGTTCTTC	CASSTGLVYNEQFF
-	TRBD2	TRBV5-1	TRBJ2-5	TGCGCCAGCAGCGGGGGAGGGTACCAAGAGACCCAGTACTTC	CASSGGGYQETQYF
many	-	TRBV29-1	TRBJ2-2	TGCAGCGTTACGATTACATCCACCGGGGAGCTGTTTTTT	CSVTITSTGELFF
few	-	TRBV27	TRBJ1-2	TGTGCCAGCAGTTTATTACCCCCCGACAGTTTAAACTATGGCTACACCTTC	CASSLLPPDSLNYGYTF
-	TRBD2	TRBV19	TRBJ2-1	TGTGCCAGTAGACAGACTAGCGGGGGGGCGAATGAGCAGTTCTTC	CASRQTSGGANEQFF
many	TRBD2	TRBV7-3	TRBJ2-5	TGTGCCAGCAGCTTAATTGGTAGCGGGGGCCAAGAGACCCAGTACTTC	CASSLIGSGGQETQYF
few	-	TRBV7-8	TRBJ1-4	TGTGCCAGCAGCTTAGCCCAGGGAGCAACTAATGAAAAACTGTTTTTT	CASSLAQGATNEKLFF
few	-	TRBV24-1	TRBJ2-1	TGTGCCACCAGTGATGGAGGTCTGGATGAGCAGTTCTTC	CATSDGGLDEQFF
few	TRBD2	TRBV20-1	TRBJ2-7	TGCAGTGCTAAGGTTACTAGCGGGAGAAGACACGAGCAGTACTTC	CSAKVTSGRRHEQYF
many	TRBD1	TRBV28	TRBJ1-6	TGTGCCACTCGGGACAGGGGGAATAATTCACCCCTCCACTTT	CATRDRGNNSPLHF
many	-	TRBV20-1	TRBJ1-4	TGCAGTGCTAGAGCACAGTTGAGCGCTAATGAAAAACTGTTTTTT	CSARAQLSANEKLFF
many	-	TRBV29-1	TRBJ1-1	TGCAGCGTGACGGCGGCGCTTAGGTCTGAAGCTTTCTTT	CSVTAALRSEAFF
few	-	TRBV18	TRBJ1-2	TGTGCCAGCTCACCATGGGCCAGGACCTATGGCTACACCTTC	CASSPWARTYGYTF
-	-	TRBV6-1	TRBJ2-3	TGTGCCAGCAGTCTCCCCCCAGCAGATACGCAGTATTTT	CASSLPPADTQYF
-	TRBD1	TRBV30	TRBJ1-2	TGTGCCTGGAGTAAGCAGGGGGCAGAGGTCTTCTATGGCTACACCTTC	CAWSKQGAEVFYGYTF
-	-	TRBV5-1	TRBJ2-3	TGCGCCAGCAGCAGCGGAGGGCCCACAGATACGCAGTATTTT	CASSSGGPTDTQYF
few	-	TRBV20-1	TRBJ2-7	TGCAGTGCTAGAGTTTATGGAGGGAGCTCCTACGAGCAGTACTTC	CSARVYGGSSYEQYF
many	-	TRBV18	TRBJ1-6	TGTGCCAGCTCACCACGAAGTACCGAGGGTAATTCACCCCTCCACTTT	CASSPRSTEGNSPLHF
few	TRBD1	TRBV5-5	TRBJ2-2	TGTGCCAGCAGCTTGAGGTCGCCGCGGACAGGGGGCCCCACCGGGGAGCTGTTTTTT	CASSLRSPRTGGPTGELFF
-	-	TRBV6-4	TRBJ1-1	TGTGCCAGCAGTGACTCGAGTCGAGGGGGCACTGAAGCTTTCTTT	CASSDSSRGGTEAFF
many	-	TRBV7-9	TRBJ1-2	TGTGCCAGCAGCTTATGGCAGAACTATGGCTACACCTTC	CASSLWQNYGYTF
-	TRBD1	TRBV20-1	TRBJ1-2	TGCAGTGCTAGGGTAACAGGGGGCCGGGGCGCAACCACCTATGGCTACACCTTC	CSARVTGGRGATTYGYTF
many	-	TRBV7-3	TRBJ2-3	TGTGCCAGCAGCTTAACAGATCTTAGCACAGATACGCAGTATTTT	CASSLTDLSTDTQYF
many	-	TRBV12-3/TRBV12-4	TRBJ1-5	TGTGCCAGCAGTGCAGGGCATCAGCCCCAGCATTTT	CASSAGHQPQHF
many	-	TRBV12-3/TRBV12-4	TRBJ2-3	TGTGCCAGCAGTCCCGGGGGGCTCACAGATACGCAGTATTTT	CASSPGGLTDTQYF
-	-	TRBV7-2	TRBJ2-1	TGTGCCAGCAGCTTATACGGGATGGCGGGCAATGAGCAGTTCTTC	CASSLYGMAGNEQFF
many	-	TRBV3-1	TRBJ1-1	TGTGCCAGCAGCCCCATGGACAGTGAAGCTTTCTTT	CASSPMDSEAFF
many	-	TRBV30	TRBJ2-2	TGTGCCTGGAGGACGAAGGGGACCACCGGGGAGCTGTTTTTT	CAWRTKGTTGELFF
many	-	TRBV2	TRBJ1-2	TGTGCCAGCATTCCAGGGTCTGAGGGCTACACCTTC	CASIPGSEGYTF
-	TRBD1	TRBV3-1	TRBJ1-2	TGTGCCAGCAGCCCCGGGACAGGGGGCGTTTATGGCTACACCTTC	CASSPGTGGVYGYTF
many	TRBD1	TRBV18	TRBJ2-7	TGTGCCAGCTCACCACGGGAAACAGGGGCCGGTTACGAGCAGTACTTC	CASSPRETGAGYEQYF
-	-	TRBV28	TRBJ2-3	TGTGCCAGCAGCAGGGCCGGATTGGCAGATACGCAGTATTTT	CASSRAGLADTQYF
many	-	TRBV29-1	TRBJ2-4	TGCAGCCCCTGGGTGGGGGACATTCAGTACTTC	CSPWVGDIQYF
few	-	TRBV28	TRBJ2-5	TGTGCCAGCAGGGCAGGGAGTGAGACCCAGTACTTC	CASRAGSETQYF
many	-	TRBV5-1	TRBJ1-2	TGCGCCAGCAGCCCTGGTCGGGGGAAGAACGATGGCTACACCTTC	CASSPGRGKNDGYTF
many	TRBD1	TRBV7-6	TRBJ2-5	TGTGCCAGCAGCTTCCCCGGGACAGGGACAGAGACCCAGTACTTC	CASSFPGTGTETQYF
many	-	TRBV13	TRBJ2-4	TGTGCCAGCAGCCTACGTCCGACGGGGGCGGGTGCCAAAAACATTCAGTACTTC	CASSLRPTGAGAKNIQYF
many	-	TRBV3-1	TRBJ2-1	TGTGCCAGCAGACTTCTCGCGGGAAATAGTGAGCAGTTCTTC	CASRLLAGNSEQFF
few	TRBD2	TRBV7-2	TRBJ2-1	TGTGCCAGCAGCCTGGTAAGCGGGATCTCCTACAATGAGCAGTTCTTC	CASSLVSGISYNEQFF
few	-	TRBV19	TRBJ1-5	TGTGCCAGTAGCCCGGGACGGTTCGTGAGCAATCAGCCCCAGCATTTT	CASSPGRFVSNQPQHF
many	-	TRBV3-1	TRBJ1-1	TGTGCCAGCAGGCCTGCGAAATCGAACACTGAAGCTTTCTTT	CASRPAKSNTEAFF
many	-	TRBV10-3	TRBJ1-3	TGTGCCACCGCGTGGGACGGAAACTCTGGAAACACCATATATTTT	CATAWDGNSGNTIYF
once	-	TRBV7-9	TRBJ1-2	TGTGCCAGCAGCGCGGTCAACGCTCCTAACTATGGCTACACCTTC	CASSAVNAPNYGYTF
-	-	TRBV12-3/TRBV12-4	TRBJ1-2	TGTGCCAGCAGAGACAGATACGCTAACTATGGCTACACCTTC	CASRDRYANYGYTF
few	TRBD2	TRBV5-1	TRBJ2-5	TGCGCCAGCAGCACCGGACTAGCGGTTGAGACCCAGTACTTC	CASSTGLAVETQYF
many	TRBD1	TRBV12-3/TRBV12-4	TRBJ1-5	TGTGCCAGCAGTCGGACAGGGGGGGGCAATCAGCCCCAGCATTTT	CASSRTGGGNQPQHF
many	-	TRBV15	TRBJ2-6	TGTGCCACCAGCAGAGATTACCCACTGATCTCTGGGGCCAACGTCCTGACTTTC	CATSRDYPLISGANVLTF
many	-	TRBV28	TRBJ2-2	TGTGCCAGCAGCTCGGACAGAGGGGAGGGTAAAAATACCGGGGAGCTGTTTTTT	CASSSDRGEGKNTGELFF
few	-	TRBV6-5	TRBJ1-1	TGTGCCAGCAGTTATTCCGGGTCCTGGGGCACTGAAGCTTTCTTT	CASSYSGSWGTEAFF
many	TRBD1	TRBV6-2/TRBV6-3	TRBJ1-5	TGTGCCAGCAGTTACATAGGACAGGGCAATCAGCCCCAGCATTTT	CASSYIGQGNQPQHF
-	TRBD2	TRBV6-1	TRBJ2-1	TGTGCCAGCAGCGCCAGGCGTGGGAGCGGGAGCAATGAGCAGTTCTTC	CASSARRGSGSNEQFF
many	-	TRBV6-5	TRBJ1-2	TGTGCCAGCAGTTACGGCTCTATGGATGGCTACACCTTC	CASSYGSMDGYTF